These T cell receptor beta chains were read from a single sample in a study of tumor and adjacent non-tumor tissue in lung cancer. Using its own MiXCR run on the multiplex PCR reads, TCRdb lists one record per CDR3 protein. The data show 75,000 to 95,000 distinct CDR3 sequences, with approximately 73% seen just once and roughly 22% held by the top ten. The specimen was distant non-tumor lung tissue. The source of these receptors is a woman in her 50s with non-small cell lung cancer. CDR3s include the opening cysteine and the closing phenylalanine or tryptophan. The order of the fields is J gene, V gene, D gene, clone size, CDR3 length, CDR3 protein, CDR3 DNA. D genes are given only for firm matches. Clone size is given for some rows only: seen once, a few or many times, or a class if the clone is expanded.

>TRBJ1-5|TRBV12-3/TRBV12-4|.|.|13
CASNGRGNQPLHF
TGTGCCAGCAATGGCAGGGGCAATCAGCCCCTGCATTTT
>TRBJ1-2|TRBV6-1|.|many|14
CASSEIGGSVGYTF
TGTGCCAGCAGTGAAATCGGGGGGTCCGTAGGCTACACCTTC
>TRBJ1-1|TRBV6-5|.|.|9
CASSRGALF
TGTGCCAGCAGTAGAGGGGCTTTATTT
>TRBJ2-7|TRBV6-1|.|.|14
CTSSERLEGYEQYF
TGTACCAGCAGTGAACGTTTGGAGGGCTATGAGCAGTACTTC
>TRBJ2-5|TRBV6-1|.|few|17
CASSRSEARGGQETQYF
TGTGCCAGCAGCCGAAGCGAGGCGAGAGGGGGTCAGGAGACCCAGTACTTC
>TRBJ2-1|TRBV6-5|.|.|13
CVNSSGQYNEQFF
TGTGTCAACAGTTCCGGTCAGTACAATGAGCAGTTCTTC
>TRBJ2-7|TRBV20-1|TRBD1|.|14
CSAHQGAGSDEQYF
TGCAGTGCTCACCAGGGGGCGGGCTCGGACGAGCAGTACTTC
>TRBJ2-3|TRBV10-3|.|many|13
CAIKDSSPDTQYF
TGTGCCATTAAGGACTCTTCCCCAGATACGCAGTATTTT
>TRBJ1-1|TRBV29-1|.|.|10
CSVVKAEAFF
TGCAGCGTCGTGAAGGCTGAAGCTTTCTTT
>TRBJ2-1|TRBV4-1|TRBD2|.|18
CANSQEGRGGEGYNEQFF
TGCGCCAACAGCCAGGAAGGCCGTGGGGGGGAGGGATACAATGAGCAGTTCTTC
>TRBJ1-2|TRBV29-1|.|.|18
CIVELPAGKGEKGWGYSF
TGCATCGTTGAGCTCCCCGCGGGAAAAGGGGAGAAAGGATGGGGCTACAGCTTC
>TRBJ1-1|TRBV29-1|.|.|12
CSVTTGGTEAFF
TGCAGCGTTACAACGGGGGGTACTGAAGCTTTCTTT
>TRBJ2-7|TRBV20-1|TRBD2|once|15
CNAEELAGGGYEQYF
TGCAATGCCGAAGAACTAGCGGGAGGGGGTTACGAGCAGTACTTC
>TRBJ1-1|TRBV11-2|.|.|17
CDSSLGGPKSMNTEAFF
TGTGACAGTAGCTTAGGCGGGCCCAAAAGTATGAATACTGAAGCTTTCTTT
>TRBJ2-5|TRBV6-1|.|many|14
CASRVYLGGETQYF
TGTGCCAGCCGGGTTTACTTGGGTGGGGAGACCCAGTACTTC
>TRBJ2-5|TRBV11-2|.|.|14
CASSLLLGEESHYF
TGTGCCAGCAGCTTACTCCTGGGGGAGGAGTCCCACTACTTC
>TRBJ2-3|TRBV11-2|.|few|13
CASCLGSDDTHYF
TGTGCCAGCTGCTTAGGGTCGGATGATACGCATTATTTT
>TRBJ2-5|TRBV29-1|.|.|12
CSVRGTEETHYF
TGTAGCGTTCGAGGGACTGAAGAGACCCACTACTTC
>TRBJ2-1|TRBV7-9|.|.|16
CASSLGAPSSYNEQFF
TGTGCCAGCAGCTTAGGGGCTCCGAGCTCCTACAATGAGCAGTTCTTC
>TRBJ2-7|TRBV5-4|.|once|15
CASSLGRDSLYEQYF
TGTGCCAGCAGCTTGGGGCGGGACAGCCTCTACGAGCAGTACTTC
>TRBJ2-2|TRBV11-1|TRBD1|.|19
CASNPRDRGRARRTGELFF
TGTGCCAGCAACCCACGGGACAGGGGGAGGGCTAGACGGACCGGGGAGCTGTTTTTT
>TRBJ2-7|TRBV29-1|.|medium-sized|12
CSVVAQVREQYF
TGCAGCGTTGTCGCACAGGTGCGCGAGCAGTACTTC
>TRBJ2-7|TRBV10-2|TRBD1|.|12
CSSRQGGNEQHF
TGCTCCAGCAGACAGGGGGGTAACGAGCAGCACTTC
>TRBJ2-1|TRBV7-9|.|few|15
CASSPRTVSVHEQFF
TGTGCCAGCAGCCCAAGGACAGTTAGCGTTCATGAGCAGTTCTTC
>TRBJ2-1|TRBV5-1|.|medium-sized|18
CASSPLINGPGSYNEQFF
TGCGCCAGCAGCCCGCTTATTAACGGGCCGGGCTCCTACAATGAGCAGTTCTTC
>TRBJ1-5|TRBV28|.|.|15
CASSPRYRGSQPQHF
TGTGCCAGCAGTCCGAGGTATAGGGGGAGTCAGCCCCAGCATTTT
>TRBJ2-7|TRBV11-2|.|many|12
CASSLKGQTEYF
TGTGCCAGCAGCTTAAAGGGCCAAACGGAGTACTTC
>TRBJ1-1|TRBV11-1|.|.|15
CANSLPPQGKGEAFF
TGTGCCAACAGCCTACCACCTCAGGGAAAGGGTGAAGCCTTCTTT
>TRBJ2-5|TRBV6-2/TRBV6-3|.|.|18
CANKGRRDLQGGQETQYF
TGTGCCAACAAGGGACGGCGGGACCTTCAAGGTGGACAAGAGACCCAGTACTTC
>TRBJ2-2|TRBV4-2|TRBD2|.|14
CASSQGLDTGDLFF
TGTGCCAGCAGCCAGGGACTAGACACCGGGGATCTGTTTTTT
>TRBJ1-1|TRBV4-1|TRBD1|.|14
CASSHRTGGSEAFF
TGCGCCAGCAGCCACCGCACAGGGGGCTCTGAGGCTTTCTTT
>TRBJ2-5|TRBV29-1|.|.|11
CRGGRQETQHF
TGCAGGGGTGGACGGCAAGAGACCCAGCACTTC
>TRBJ2-2|TRBV5-1|.|many|16
CASSLAGGVSAGELFF
TGCGCCAGCAGCTTGGCCGGGGGCGTAAGCGCCGGGGAGCTGTTTTTT
>TRBJ2-3|TRBV4-1|.|few|14
CASGYEPSTDTQYF
TGTGCCAGTGGCTACGAGCCAAGCACAGATACGCAGTATTTT
>TRBJ2-1|TRBV12-3/TRBV12-4|TRBD2|once|16
CASSLHRAGGPQEQFF
TGTGCCAGCAGTTTACATCGAGCGGGGGGGCCACAGGAGCAGTTCTTC
>TRBJ2-6|TRBV7-8|TRBD1|.|17
CASSPQGAVSGTNVLTF
TGTGCCAGCAGTCCACAGGGGGCTGTCTCTGGGACCAACGTCCTGACTTTC